The 26 T cell receptor beta chains below all came from one sample that was sequenced in a study of blood T cell repertoires in COVID-19. Profiling relied on immunoSEQ multiplex PCR, and the TCRdb table lists in-frame clones only, not all of them. The repertoire includes about 360,000 clones, approximately 87% of them detected once, and approximately 1.3% sits in the top ten. Material for sequencing was PBMCs or T cells enriched from blood (not recorded which). The receptors shown here come from a man aged 25-45 years who had recovered from COVID-19.

The rearrangement uses TRBV11-2 and TRBJ1-4; TRBD1 agrees at 7 bases. Per germline, CDR1 SGHAT and CDR2 FQNNGV. CDR3 length: 15 residues. V lost 5 bases and J lost 5; bases outside the gene matches: 8. The CDR3 coding sequence is TGTGCCAGCAGCCCGAGTAGCAGGGGGAATGAAAAACTGTTTTTT. It translates to CASSPSSRGNEKLFF.

The chain is built from TRBV6-4 and TRBJ1-1, with D hard to call. CDR1 is MRHNA, CDR2 SNTAGT, per germline. This CDR3 is 15 amino acids long. With 10 bases removed from V and 0 bases from J, the gap between germline ends came to 18 bases. CDR3 sequence (DNA): TGTGCCACCAGAACGGAGGCAGGCTTGAACACTGAAGCTTTCTTT. Amino acids: CATRTEAGLNTEAFF.

This sequence joins TRBV19 and TRBJ1-5; maybe TRBD1 (5 bases). V lost 3 bases and J 5 bases, leaving 11 bases between the germline ends. This CDR3 spans 14 amino acids. The germline V gene has CDR1 LNHDA and CDR2 SQIVND (reference sequence). The CDR3 DNA is TGTGCCAGTAGTATTGGAGGGGTGGATCAGCCCCAGCATTTT. As protein: CASSIGGVDQPQHF.

The chain has TRBV6-5 and TRBJ2-2, with 10 positions matching TRBD1. Germline CDR1 reads MNHEY; CDR2 reads SVGAGI. CDR3 length equals 14 residues. Trimming cost V 10 bases and J 7 bases; bases outside gene matches: 9. The CDR3 protein is CATRTGGSIGELFF. CDR3 sequence (DNA): TGTGCCACCCGGACAGGGGGTTCGATCGGGGAGCTGTTTTTT.

J is TRBJ2-3 and V is TRBV30, with D possibly matching TRBD1 (5 bases). This CDR3 has 12 amino acids. V lost 3 bases and J lost 9, with 13 bases in between. The V gene's germline CDR1 is GTSNPN and CDR2 SVGIG (reference sequence). The CDR3 reads CAWRGYRTTQYF. CDR3 nucleotide sequence: TGTGCCTGGAGAGGTTACAGGACGACGCAGTATTTT.

This chain joins TRBV19 and TRBJ1-3, with D maybe TRBD1 (5 bases). The CDR3 has 15 residues. Between the trimmed V and J ends, which lost 7 bases and 0 bases, there was a span of 13 bases. Per germline, CDR1 LNHDA and CDR2 SQIVND (reference sequence). CDR3 DNA sequence: TGTGCCAGTACCAACAGGTGGGGCTCTGGAAACACCATATATTTT. Translated: CASTNRWGSGNTIYF.

This clone was seen a single time. V usage is TRBV7-9 and J usage is TRBJ2-3; tentative D call: TRBD1 (6 bases). The CDR3 has 15 amino acids. Germline V gene sequence: CDR1 SEHNR, CDR2 FQNEAQ (reference sequence). V shed 3 bases and J shed 3 bases, with 13 bases lying between them. The CDR3 sequence is CASSLRQGTTDTQYF. In DNA form, the CDR3 reads TGTGCCAGCAGCTTGAGGCAGGGGACAACAGATACGCAGTATTTT. The entire variable domain, with the rest obtained from reference TRBV7-9 and TRBJ2-3, is as follows: DTGVSQNPRHKITKRGQNVTFRCDPISEHNRLYWYRQTLGQGPEFLTYFQNEAQLEKSRLLSDRFSAERPKGSFSTLEIQRTEQGDSAMYLCASSLRQGTTDTQYFGPGTRLTVL.

The rearrangement joins TRBV3-1 (or the pseudogene TRBV3-2) to TRBJ2-7; 11 bases map to TRBD2. The CDR3 has 15 residues. V shed 2 bases and J 4 bases; nucleotides not matched to a gene: 4. Per the germline V gene, CDR1 is LGHDT and CDR2 is YNNKEL (reference sequence). The CDR3 protein is CASSQTSGGIYEQYF. Here the CDR3 DNA reads TGTGCCAGCAGCCAAACTAGCGGGGGAATATACGAGCAGTACTTC.

This chain connects TRBV12-3 or TRBV12-4 to TRBJ2-2; D not certain. The CDR3 contains 12 residues. V was trimmed by 2 bases and J by 7 bases, leaving 5 bases between them. The CDR3 sequence: CASSLTGGELFF. The DNA of the CDR3 is TGTGCCAGCAGTTTAACGGGCGGGGAGCTGTTTTTT.

This sequence joins TRBV6-5 and TRBJ2-2; 9 bases fit TRBD1. V lost 4 bases, J lost 4 bases, and 7 bases stayed unmatched. The CDR3 runs 16 residues. CDR1 is MNHEY and CDR2 is SVGAGI in the germline V gene. The CDR3 DNA follows: TGTGCCAGCAGTTCGCAAGGACAGGGGATCACCGGGGAGCTGTTTTTT. The encoded protein is CASSSQGQGITGELFF.

The chain couples TRBV19 to TRBJ1-2; TRBD1 is a possible D gene (5 bases). The CDR3 extends over 12 amino acids. V lost 6 bases, J lost 4 bases, and 9 bases lay in between. Germline V gives CDR1 LNHDA, CDR2 SQIVND (reference sequence). CDR3 sequence: CASRDSLYGYTF. DNA for the CDR3: TGTGCCAGTAGAGACAGCCTCTATGGCTACACCTTC. The whole variable domain, filled in from reference TRBV19 and TRBJ1-2, reads DGGITQSPKYLFRKEGQNVTLSCEQNLNHDAMYWYRQDPGQGLRLIYYSQIVNDFQKGDIAEGYSVSREKKESFPLTVTSAQKNPTAFYLCASRDSLYGYTFGSGTRLTVV.

The rearrangement joins TRBV5-4 to TRBJ1-1, with a possible D match to TRBD1 (6 bases). Germline-derived CDR1 and CDR2 are SGHNT and YYREEE (reference sequence). The CDR3 covers 16 residues. V was clipped by 2 bases and J by 2 bases, with 16 bases between them. Written as DNA, the CDR3 is TGTGCCAGCAGCTTCCAAAAACTACAGGGAAACACTGAAGCTTTCTTT. The encoded protein is CASSFQKLQGNTEAFF.

V is TRBV11-2 and J is TRBJ1-2, with 8 bases identical to TRBD1. CDR1 is SGHAT and CDR2 is FQNNGV in the germline V gene. The CDR3 loop spans 14 amino acids. The V and J ends lost 2 bases and 8 bases, in that order; junction bases with no gene match: 7. The CDR3 bases are TGTGCCAGCAGCTTACAAGGACAGGGCAGGGGCTACACCTTC. This translates into CASSLQGQGRGYTF.

The rearrangement uses TRBV3-1 (or the pseudogene TRBV3-2) and TRBJ2-7, with D possibly matching TRBD2 (6 bases). The V gene's germline CDR1 is LGHDT and CDR2 YNNKEL (reference sequence). This CDR3 contains 14 residues. The V end was cut by 4 bases, the J end by 6 bases, with 16 bases between. This CDR3 is CASSPLSGGTEQYF. The CDR3, as DNA: TGTGCCAGCAGCCCCCTTTCCGGGGGAACCGAGCAGTACTTC.

This sequence joins TRBV9 and TRBJ1-2; D is ambiguous. The CDR3 is 12 amino acids. Germline V lookup: CDR1 SGDLS, CDR2 YYNGEE. The V and J ends lost 3 bases and 7 bases respectively, with 10 bases between them. CDR3 sequence reads: CASSAFNGGYTF. DNA for the CDR3: TGTGCCAGCAGCGCCTTCAACGGTGGCTACACCTTC. The variable domain in full, with the rest retrieved from reference TRBV9 and TRBJ1-2, is DSGVTQTPKHLITATGQRVTLRCSPRSGDLSVYWYQQSLDQGLQFLIQYYNGEERAKGNILERFSAQQFPDLHSELNLSSLELGDSALYFCASSAFNGGYTFGSGTRLTVV.

The genes are TRBV4-1 and TRBJ2-7; 12 bases line up with TRBD2. From germline, CDR1 is MGHRA and CDR2 YSYEKL. This CDR3 has 15 amino acids. The J segment lost 5 bases and the V segment lost 1 base, leaving 3 bases of the junction unmatched. The CDR3 region is CASSQASGGANEQYF. The CDR3 coding sequence is TGCGCCAGCAGCCAAGCTAGCGGGGGGGCCAACGAGCAGTACTTC.

This chain joins TRBV25-1 and TRBJ1-6, with D hard to call. Germline V lookup: CDR1 MGHDK, CDR2 SYGVNS. CDR3 length equals 12 residues. Trimming took 5 bases from V and 14 from J, leaving 13 bases between them. The CDR3 DNA sequence: TGTGCCAGCAGTTTAGAACGGTCGACCCTCCACTTT. Translated, it gives CASSLERSTLHF.

The V call is TRBV4-1, the J call TRBJ1-2; D unresolved. Per germline, CDR1 MGHRA and CDR2 YSYEKL. Trimming removed 0 bases at V and 1 base at J, with 9 bases between. The CDR3 runs 15 residues. This CDR3 reads CASSQDRFSNYGYTF. The CDR3 DNA is TGCGCCAGCAGCCAAGATCGATTCAGTAACTATGGCTACACCTTC.

The count of this clone is one. V is TRBV7-9 and J is TRBJ2-1, with TRBD1 matching 11 bases. Germline CDR1 reads SEHNR; CDR2 reads FQNEAQ (reference sequence). The trim removed 0 bases at V and 15 bases at J, leaving 7 bases unmatched. This CDR3 has 14 residues. DNA for the CDR3: TGTGCCAGCAGCTTAGCCCAGGACAGGGGGCGACGGTTCTTC. It translates to CASSLAQDRGRRFF.

J is TRBJ2-5 and V is TRBV7-9, with D possibly matching TRBD1 (6 bases). Germline loops: CDR1 SEHNR, CDR2 FQNEAQ (reference sequence). Trimming cost V 3 bases and J 2 bases, with 19 bases left between them. The CDR3 consists of 17 residues. CDR3 sequence reads: CASSFIPGHHSQETQYF. CDR3 in DNA: TGTGCCAGCAGCTTCATACCGGGACACCACTCTCAAGAGACCCAGTACTTC.

V gene TRBV7-9 combines with J gene TRBJ2-7; D is perhaps TRBD1 (6 bases). CDR1 and CDR2 (germline): SEHNR, FQNEAQ (reference sequence). With 1 base removed from V and 2 bases from J, the gap between germline ends came to 15 bases. The CDR3 length is 16 residues. The DNA for the CDR3 is TGTGCCAGCAGCTTAGTAGTTACAGGGAGTACCTACGAGCAGTACTTC. Protein product: CASSLVVTGSTYEQYF.

The CDR3: CAISANRVEAFF. The CDR3 DNA is TGTGCCATCAGTGCAAACAGGGTGGAAGCTTTCTTT. This chain uses TRBV10-3 with TRBJ1-1; tentatively, D is TRBD1 (6 bases). CDR1 is ENHRY and CDR2 is SYGVKD in the germline V gene. This CDR3 region has 12 residues. Between the trimmed V and J ends, which lost 4 bases and 8 bases, there was a span of 11 bases.

This chain uses TRBV27 with TRBJ2-7; D possibly corresponds to TRBD1 (6 bases). Germline CDR1 and CDR2: MNHEY and SMNVEV (reference sequence). The CDR3 loop spans 14 amino acids. V was clipped by 2 bases and J by 6 bases, with 14 bases between them. This chain's CDR3 is CASSLGISRGEQYF. CDR3 DNA sequence: TGTGCCAGCAGTTTAGGGATTAGCAGGGGCGAGCAGTACTTC.

The rearrangement links TRBV13 to TRBJ1-2; D perhaps matches TRBD1 (5 bases). V lost 4 bases to trimming and J lost 5 bases, with 20 bases between them. The CDR3 has 16 amino acids. Germline loops: CDR1 PRHDT, CDR2 FYEKMQ (reference sequence). CDR3 sequence: CASSSPHPDRAYGYTF. DNA for the CDR3: TGTGCCAGCAGCTCCCCTCACCCTGACAGAGCTTATGGCTACACCTTC.

The chain combines TRBV6-5 with TRBJ1-3, with a possible D match to TRBD1 (6 bases). Germline V gene data show CDR1 as MNHEY and CDR2 as SVGAGI. V was cut by 0 bases and J by 4 bases, with 10 bases left in between. The CDR3 is made up of 15 amino acids. CDR3 loop: CASSYSTGPGNTIYF. The CDR3 nucleotides read TGTGCCAGCAGTTACTCGACAGGACCGGGAAACACCATATATTTT.

CDR3 nucleotides: TGTGCCATCAGTGAAAGGACTAGCGGGTTCGACGGGACCCAGTACTTC. This sequence encodes CAISERTSGFDGTQYF. The chain couples TRBV10-3 to TRBJ2-5, with 11 bases identical to TRBD2. The CDR3 runs 16 residues. The trim removed 3 bases at V and 7 bases at J, leaving 10 bases unmatched. Per the germline V gene, CDR1 is ENHRY and CDR2 is SYGVKD.